A single sample is the source of the 19 T cell receptor beta chains below, sequenced in a study of somatic mutations in cytotoxic T cells in rheumatoid arthritis. The assay was immunoSEQ multiplex PCR, and TCRdb's table has in-frame clones only and misses some. The table records about 4,200 clones, over 55% of them present only once. The source material was CD8+ T cells sorted from blood. All receptors derive from an adult with rheumatoid arthritis.

This clone was recorded only once. This rearrangement joins TRBV7-6 to TRBJ1-1; D remains ambiguous. CDR3 length equals 13 residues. V shed 2 bases and J shed 1 base, with 5 bases lying between them. Germline V gene lookup returns CDR1 SGHVS and CDR2 FNYEAQ. CDR3 nucleotide sequence: TGTGCCAGCAGCTTACAGAAGAACACTGAAGCTTTCTTT. Its translation is CASSLQKNTEAFF.

This clone was seen just once. This chain joins TRBV27 and TRBJ2-4; D ambiguous. Germline-derived CDR1 and CDR2 are MNHEY and SMNVEV (reference sequence). V shed 5 bases and J shed 5 bases, with 13 bases lying between them. The CDR3 length is 14 residues. The CDR3 sequence: CASSPNDGQNIQYF. DNA of the CDR3: TGTGCCAGCAGTCCAAACGACGGACAAAACATTCAGTACTTC.

This clone was picked up a small number of times. The chain recombines TRBV4-3 with TRBJ2-7; no firm D call. Trimming shortened V by 0 bases and J by 3 bases, and 9 bases separated the two germline ends. The CDR3 consists of 14 residues. Germline loops: CDR1 LGHNA, CDR2 YSLEER. The CDR3 loop is CASSQERHLYEQYF. CDR3 sequence (DNA): TGCGCCAGCAGCCAAGAGAGACACCTCTACGAGCAGTACTTC.

The rearrangement links TRBV7-6 to TRBJ2-5, with D uncertain. V was clipped by 5 bases and J by 3 bases, with 13 bases between them. This CDR3 has 14 residues. The germline V gene has CDR1 SGHVS and CDR2 FNYEAQ. The CDR3 loop reads CASSPVRAEETQYF. The CDR3 DNA follows: TGTGCCAGCAGCCCCGTTCGGGCGGAAGAGACCCAGTACTTC.

In its sample, this clone was seen a few times. The chain employs TRBV19 and TRBJ2-7, with 9 positions matching TRBD1. Germline V gene lookup returns CDR1 LNHDA and CDR2 SQIVND (reference sequence). Trimming at V came to 5 bases and at J to 0 bases, leaving 5 bases not matched to a gene. There are 15 residues in the CDR3. CDR3 coding DNA: TGTGCCAGTAGTCCCCGGGACAGGGCCTCCTACGAGCAGTACTTC. It translates to CASSPRDRASYEQYF.

The genes are TRBV13 and TRBJ1-3, with D possibly being TRBD1 (5 bases). Germline CDR1 and CDR2: PRHDT and FYEKMQ (reference sequence). Deletions cut 6 bases from V and 2 bases from J, with 11 bases between. The CDR3 length is 14 residues. The CDR3 sequence is CASSPREPGNTIYF. CDR3 sequence (DNA): TGTGCCAGCAGTCCCAGGGAGCCTGGAAACACCATATATTTT. Together with reference TRBV13 and TRBJ1-3, the CDR3 gives the full variable domain: AAGVIQSPRHLIKEKRETATLKCYPIPRHDTVYWYQQGPGQDPQFLISFYEKMQSDKGSIPDRFSAQQFSDYHSELNMSSLELGDSALYFCASSPREPGNTIYFGEGSWLTVV.

This clone showed up just once. The J gene is TRBJ2-3, the V gene TRBV9; TRBD2 matches 7 bases. The ends lost 5 bases at V and 3 bases at J; junction bases unmatched: 6. The CDR3 has 14 amino acids. Germline lookup yields CDR1 SGDLS and CDR2 YYNGEE. Here the CDR3 DNA reads TGTGCCAGCAGTCCCGCGGGGGATACAGATACGCAGTATTTT. The encoded protein is CASSPAGDTDTQYF.

V gene TRBV2 combines with J gene TRBJ2-5; D gene ambiguous. The germline gives CDR1 SNHLY, CDR2 FYNNEI. V lost 6 bases and J lost 5, with 4 bases in between. This CDR3 is 10 amino acids long. In nucleotides, the CDR3 is TGTGCCAGCAGACAGGAGACCCAGTACTTC. It yields the protein CASRQETQYF.

This chain joins TRBV6-4 and TRBJ1-6; the D gene is possibly TRBD1 (5 bases). V lost 2 bases to trimming and J lost 7 bases, with 9 bases between them. The CDR3 has 14 amino acids. CDR1 is MRHNA and CDR2 is SNTAGT in the germline V gene. The CDR3 region has the DNA TGTGCCAGCAGTGACGGCAGGGAGAATTCACCCCTCCACTTT. It specifies CASSDGRENSPLHF.

The gene calls are TRBV6-5 and TRBJ1-1; tentative D call: TRBD1 (5 bases). CDR1 is MNHEY, CDR2 SVGAGI, per germline. The V end was cut by 2 bases, the J end by 1 base, with 5 bases between. The CDR3 loop spans 13 amino acids. The CDR3 spells CASSYGQNTEAFF. CDR3 DNA sequence: TGTGCCAGCAGTTACGGACAGAACACTGAAGCTTTCTTT.

The chain uses TRBV2 and TRBJ1-2, with TRBD1 as a possible D gene (5 bases). The V gene lost 1 base and the J gene lost 2 bases, with 8 bases spanning the gap. From germline, CDR1 is SNHLY and CDR2 FYNNEI. The CDR3 has 14 residues. CDR3 sequence reads: CASSEGAGNYGYTF. The CDR3 DNA reads as TGTGCCAGCAGTGAAGGGGCAGGGAACTATGGCTACACCTTC. The full variable domain, in which reference TRBV2 and TRBJ1-2 provide the parts outside the CDR3, is EPEVTQTPSHQVTQMGQEVILRCVPISNHLYFYWYRQILGQKVEFLVSFYNNEISEKSEIFDDQFSVERPDGSNFTLKIRSTKLEDSAMYFCASSEGAGNYGYTFGSGTRLTVV.

The rearrangement joins TRBV2 to TRBJ1-5; no clear D gene. CDR1 and CDR2 (germline): SNHLY, FYNNEI. Trimming shortened V by 7 bases and J by 3 bases, and 10 bases separated the two germline ends. The CDR3 length is 13 residues. Written as DNA, the CDR3 is TGTGCCAGCATTTGGCAGCTCAATCAGCCCCAGCATTTT. As protein: CASIWQLNQPQHF.

The V gene is TRBV4-3, the J gene TRBJ1-5, with D uncertain. Germline-derived CDR1 and CDR2 are LGHNA and YSLEER. Trimming took off 4 bases at V and 1 base at J, with 11 bases between the two ends. The CDR3 spans 15 residues. CDR3 sequence: CASSPERLSNQPQHF. DNA of the CDR3: TGCGCCAGCAGCCCGGAGAGATTAAGCAATCAGCCCCAGCATTTT.

The chain's CDR3 is CASSQTGGASNEQYF. The CDR3 bases are TGCGCCAGCAGCCAAACAGGGGGCGCTTCCAACGAGCAGTACTTC. This chain uses TRBV5-1 with TRBJ2-7, with 9 nucleotides matching TRBD1. Looked up from germline, CDR1 is SGHRS and CDR2 is YFSETQ. V dropped 4 bases and J dropped 5; count of bases not matched to a gene: 10. This CDR3 contains 15 residues.

The sample holds one count of this clone. The V and J genes are TRBV4-3 and TRBJ1-2, with D hard to call. CDR1 is LGHNA and CDR2 is YSLEER in the germline V gene. The CDR3 is 17 amino acids. Trimming took off 1 base at V and 4 bases at J, with 19 bases between the two ends. This CDR3 reads CASSQASRGQSTYGYTF. The CDR3 DNA follows: TGCGCCAGCAGCCAAGCGAGTAGAGGGCAGTCAACCTATGGCTACACCTTC.

V usage is TRBV9 and J usage is TRBJ2-3; D is uncertain. The V and J ends lost 1 base and 3 bases respectively, with 9 bases between them. The germline CDR1 and CDR2 sequences are SGDLS and YYNGEE. The CDR3 runs 14 residues. CDR3: CASSVLHRTDTQYF. CDR3 DNA: TGTGCCAGCAGCGTACTCCATCGGACAGATACGCAGTATTTT.

The gene calls are TRBV2 and TRBJ1-6; no clear D gene. CDR3 length equals 13 residues. The germline V and J ends were trimmed by 6 bases and 9 bases, with 12 bases remaining between them. The germline gives CDR1 SNHLY, CDR2 FYNNEI. CDR3 nucleotides: TGTGCCAGCAGGGACGGTCGAATTTCACCCCTCCACTTT. It encodes CASRDGRISPLHF. Supplemented by reference TRBV2 and TRBJ1-6, the full variable domain reads EPEVTQTPSHQVTQMGQEVILRCVPISNHLYFYWYRQILGQKVEFLVSFYNNEISEKSEIFDDQFSVERPDGSNFTLKIRSTKLEDSAMYFCASRDGRISPLHFGNGTRLTVT.

V and J are TRBV2 and TRBJ2-7, with 8 bases identical to TRBD1. CDR1 SNHLY and CDR2 FYNNEI come from the germline V gene. The CDR3 length is 16 residues. Losses at the gene ends were 6 bases for V and 0 bases for J; bases not matched to a gene: 10. CDR3 amino acids: CASSASRDRISYEQYF. The DNA of the CDR3 is TGTGCCAGCAGCGCATCCCGGGACAGGATCTCCTACGAGCAGTACTTC.

This sequence joins TRBV9 and TRBJ1-2, with 11 bases aligning to TRBD1. J was trimmed by 2 bases and V by 4 bases; bases with no gene match: 4. Germline CDR1 and CDR2: SGDLS and YYNGEE. The CDR3 contains 15 residues. CDR3 sequence: CASSLGTGGNYGYTF. In nucleotides, the CDR3 is TGTGCCAGCAGCCTCGGGACAGGGGGGAACTATGGCTACACCTTC.